This note documents a single T cell receptor (beta chain) sequence. Its antigen is unknown. No base-level quality is on record; no much larger clone is a single base apart. The data originate from a study of shared clonotypes between healthy human individuals (dated by TCRdb to 2018 to 2021). For context, the study as a whole: The cohort comprised two women and three men aged 18 to 49 years. To increase sequencing depth and limit assay-specific biases, TCR repertoire library preparation and sequencing were carried out by different laboratories using diverse techniques. Per donor, leukapheresis produced somewhere between about 0.94 and 9.5 billion PBMCs. To estimate repertoire size and how much clonotypes are shared between individuals, the study performed deep sequencing of blood TCR repertoires from 4 to 6 healthy adults. For each donor, three plates each were used for CD4 naive and CD4 memory, two plates were used for CD8 naive, and one plate was used for CD8 memory.

Healthy HIV-negative adults with no recently reported acute infections or vaccinations were included as donors. All donors were Caucasian adults living in Nashville, Tennessee, USA. CD4+ T cells were enriched through magnetic negative selection, after which naive cells were positively selected on CD45RA and the remaining negative fraction served as the memory subset. Blood was obtained by leukapheresis, after which PBMCs were separated by Ficoll-Histopaque density gradient centrifugation and cryopreserved in liquid nitrogen vapor phase. Analytical flow cytometry was used to check the purity and quantity of each magnetically sorted T cell population. From each sorted fraction, genomic DNA was isolated and quantified by UV absorbance on a Nanodrop 2000c. Using the deep immunoSEQ assay, multiplex PCR amplified TCR CDR3 regions from genomic DNA. For each cell subset, the extracted genomic DNA was distributed evenly across all wells of several immunoSEQ 96-well plates, and each plate served as one replicate. For sorted subsets, about 0.2 ug genomic DNA, equal to about 30,000 T cell genomes, was loaded into each replicate PCR. The purified libraries were quantified using a Qubit 3.0 fluorometer, sized with a Bioanalyzer 2100, and then quantified again using the KAPA Library Quantification kit. Every immunoSEQ 96-well plate was sequenced on a separate single-read 150-cycle Illumina NextSeq 550 flow cell. In the source study's methods: The immunoSEQ output contained only junctional sequences without quality scores, so filtering could not match that applied to full-length reads. To assign V/J genes and CDR3, sequences were annotated against IMGT germline references using PyIR, a Python wrapper for IgBLAST v1.9. Reads were removed for weak V/J assignments (E-value above 1e-6), missing CDR3, stop codons, out-of-frame junctions, or ambiguous translated residues. A V3J clonotype was defined by an identical inferred V gene, J gene, and CDR3 amino acid sequence. To compute the percentage overlap between repertoires, the number of shared unique clonotypes was divided by the size of the smaller repertoire. Repertoire richness was assessed with RTK rarefaction, the Chao1 estimator, and Recon v2.1 estimates of unobserved clonotypes. For all TCRbeta clonotypes obtained by the gDNA method from a few donors, generation probabilities were computed with OLGA. TCRdb mirrors the immuneACCESS table, restricted to in-frame sequences. Some clones are absent from its copies; in checked studies, under half trace to an unresolved V gene, and the reason for the others is unknown. Clone size and the V and J calls come from that table; the DNA yielded D and trimming. The table for this sample lists approximately 1,500,000 clones; more than 95% of them were counted only once. Of the sample, approximately 1% is held by the ten largest clones.

The full study reports these points: Sharing across a handful of donors was observed for about 5% of naive CD4, under 4% of naive CD8, 2.3% of memory CD4, and about 0.38% of memory CD8 clonotypes. Because the study included only a small number of donors, the genetic and exposure-history diversity represented was limited. Naive subsets generally had larger estimated clonotype richness than memory subsets did. Sampling was restricted to blood, and TCR repertoires in tissue are likely to differ from TCR repertoires in blood. Higher generation probabilities were observed for clonotypes shared by all four sorted-subset donors than for non-shared clonotypes. Rarefaction of sorted-subset datasets indicated incomplete sequencing despite the large sequencing depth. Pairwise subsampling led to the expectation that sequencing depth would affect the degree of clonotype sharing among donors.

Spanning cysteine to phenylalanine, the CDR3 consists of 13 amino acids. Kept here is only the CDR3 DNA, which spans 39 bases and is read in frame from base 1. A distance of 14 bases separates the germline ends of V and J, which lose 8 bases and 4 bases respectively. Looking up the germline V gene (reference sequence) yields CDR1 MNHEY and CDR2 SMNVEV. The sequence is built from TRBV27 and TRBJ1-1; no D gene is confidently identified. This clonotype was sampled from a man aged 30 to 45 in good health. The specimen sequenced was naive CD4+ T cells sorted from blood. Reading the label with the study, this specimen's cell subset or site is: CD45RA+ positively selected. The DNA sequence is given as TGTGCCAGCCTAGGACCCGGTCCCACTGAAGCTTTCTTT. This gives the protein CASLGPGPTEAFF.